This T cell receptor beta chain was profiled in a study of CD8+CD57+ T cells in acquired aplastic anemia. About the research overall: Sorted CD4+ and CD8+ cell DNA averaged 3.2 ug. Study findings and constraints: No significant difference in CD8+ Simpson's diversity was found between patients and controls. Shared by patients and controls, 25 to 35 CD8+ CDR3s were abundant in patients.

This CDR3 has 11 amino acids. Germline V gives CDR1 SGHVS, CDR2 FNYEAQ. V was trimmed by 5 bases and J by 9 bases, leaving 10 bases between them. Before being chosen for sequencing, patients had shown CD8+CD57+ cell expansion by flow cytometry. Sampling of blood occurred while the patients had still received no therapy. Researchers used genomic DNA as the template to profile TCR beta VDJ and CDR3. TCRdb fed the reads into MiXCR, producing one record per CDR3 protein. Counted here are hundreds of thousands of distinct CDR3 sequences, about half occurring once; the ten biggest clones make up about 20%. This clonotype was counted between two and nine times. As yet, its antigen is unknown.

This sequence originates from a human donor with aplastic anemia. The sequenced sample consisted of sorted CD4+, CD8+, or CD8+CD57+ T cells (not recorded which) from PBMCs. The chain uses TRBV7-6 and TRBJ2-5; no firm D call. The CDR3 protein is CASSNKAAQYF. CDR3 in DNA: TGTGCCAGCAGCAACAAGGCGGCCCAGTACTTC.